What follows describes a single T cell receptor (beta chain). Its antigen is currently unknown. This record belongs to a study of T cell responses to AZD1222 COVID-19 vaccine. The method was immunoSEQ multiplex PCR; TCRdb's version includes in-frame clones alone and lacks a portion of them. Found here are some 130,000 clones, nearly 90% of them singletons; the top ten hold roughly a tenth. The germline CDR1 and CDR2 sequences are KGHSH and LQKENI. V trimming: 10 bases; J trimming: 0 bases; junction bases outside the gene matches: 8. The CDR3 runs to 14 residues. Study results and limitations: Mapped onto spike, vaccine-associated CD4 TCRs spanned it and were dominant at 160-218 and 743-854. The donor cohort was predominantly white British with a female majority, and clonal diversity may have been underestimated.

V usage is TRBV18 and J usage is TRBJ2-7, with 8 bases lining up with TRBD1. The sequence was obtained from an adult who received the AZD1222 COVID-19 vaccine. The material was peripheral blood, obtained 28 days after the second AZD1222 dose. The CDR3 loop reads CATTGDRNSYEQYF. CDR3 in DNA: TGTGCCACCACCGGGGACAGGAACTCCTACGAGCAGTACTTC.